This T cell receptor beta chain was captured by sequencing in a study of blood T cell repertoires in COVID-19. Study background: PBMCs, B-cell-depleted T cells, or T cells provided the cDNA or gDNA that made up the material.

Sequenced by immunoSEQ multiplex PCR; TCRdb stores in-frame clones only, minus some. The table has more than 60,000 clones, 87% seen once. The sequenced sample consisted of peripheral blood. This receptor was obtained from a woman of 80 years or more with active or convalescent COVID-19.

The CDR3 loop reads CASSRGNEQYF. Written as DNA, the CDR3 is TGTGCCAGCAGCCGCGGGAACGAGCAGTACTTC. V and J are TRBV27 and TRBJ2-7; perhaps TRBD2 as D (6 bases). The ends were cut back, 6 bases at V and 5 bases at J, with 8 bases in the middle. Germline lookup yields CDR1 MNHEY and CDR2 SMNVEV (reference sequence). This CDR3 is 11 amino acids long.